The present T cell receptor (beta chain) was sequenced within a study of cytomegalovirus exposure and HLA in healthy donors. In the case of this clone: Its antigen remains unidentified.

Study-wide results and limits: A later analysis showed that HLA-associated TCR beta chains had undergone more clonal expansion than equally common others. Immune exposure was documented only through CMV serostatus. The authors later found most CMV-associated TCR beta chains appeared HLA-restricted.

The primer mix had 60 Vbeta and 13 Jbeta primers. Data came from immunoSEQ multiplex PCR; TCRdb stores just in-frame clones and leaves some out. Of roughly 240,000 clones listed, about 85% are singletons. V was pared by 3 bases and J by 2 bases, with 14 bases between. CDR1 is SGHRS, CDR2 YFSETQ, per germline. The CDR3 contains 15 residues. The TCR comes from a girl between 2 and 10 years old in good health and CMV-seronegative. The chain uses TRBV5-1 and TRBJ1-1; D perhaps matches TRBD1 (6 bases). The sequenced sample consisted of PBMCs. The CDR3 DNA sequence: TGCGCCAGCAGCTCTTCAGGGGCGGAAAACACTGAAGCTTTCTTT. It yields the protein CASSSSGAENTEAFF.